Listed below are T cell receptor beta chains from one sample, sequenced in a study of blood T cell repertoires in COVID-19. Produced via immunoSEQ multiplex PCR; TCRdb's table is partial and in-frame only. The data show around 29,000 clones, with under 80% seen just once and around 7.9% held by the top ten. Sequencing input: peripheral blood. Receptors were obtained from a woman aged 70-85 years with active or convalescent COVID-19. CDR3s include the opening cysteine and the closing phenylalanine or tryptophan. Fields, in order: clone size, J gene, V gene, D gene, CDR3 DNA, CDR3 protein. The D gene is left open where the match is weak. Size is stated for part of the rows, as once, few or many counts, or as a class when the clone is expanded.

.,TRBJ1-6,TRBV30,TRBD1,TGTGCCTGGAGTCGTCGCGACAGGGGTAATTCACCCCTCCACTTT,CAWSRRDRGNSPLHF
.,TRBJ1-5,TRBV12-5,.,TGTGCTAGTGGTTTGAGGACGGGAAATCAGCCCCAGCATTTT,CASGLRTGNQPQHF
.,TRBJ2-5,TRBV5-6,TRBD2,TGTGCCAGCAGCTGGGGAACGACTAGCGGGACAGAGACCCAGTACTTC,CASSWGTTSGTETQYF
.,TRBJ2-7,TRBV9,TRBD1,TGTGCCAGCAGCGTAGAGGGACAGCCCAACCACGAGCAGTACTTC,CASSVEGQPNHEQYF
.,TRBJ2-2,TRBV19,.,TGTGCCAGTAGTATAGGACAGGCGAACACCGGGGAGCTGTTTTTT,CASSIGQANTGELFF
.,TRBJ1-2,TRBV28,.,TGTGCCAGCAGTTTAGCAGTATATGGCTACACCTTC,CASSLAVYGYTF
.,TRBJ1-6,TRBV7-9,TRBD1,TGTGCCAGCAGCAATGACAGGGGAAGGGATAATTCACCCCTCCACTTT,CASSNDRGRDNSPLHF
.,TRBJ2-7,TRBV7-2,.,TGTGCCAGCAGCCCTTTGGGGCTGAGCTCCTACGAGCAGTACTTC,CASSPLGLSSYEQYF
.,TRBJ2-3,TRBV10-1,TRBD1,TGCGCCAGCAGTGAGCGGACAGGTGATACGCAGTATTTT,CASSERTGDTQYF
.,TRBJ1-2,TRBV6-5,.,TGTGCCAGCAGAAGGGGTAGGGGAATCTATGGCTACACCTTC,CASRRGRGIYGYTF
.,TRBJ1-4,TRBV19,TRBD1,TGTGCCAGTAGGGAACCCGGGACAGGGCATGAAAAACTGTTTTTT,CASREPGTGHEKLFF
.,TRBJ2-3,TRBV5-6,TRBD2,TGTGCCAGCAGCTTCTTTTCGGGAGGTACCACAGATACGCAGTATTTT,CASSFFSGGTTDTQYF
.,TRBJ1-6,TRBV27,TRBD1,TGTGCCAGCAGCCTCTCGACGGGACAGGGGTCTTCACCCCTCCACTTT,CASSLSTGQGSSPLHF
.,TRBJ1-2,TRBV27,.,TGTGCCAGCAGTTCCCAGGGTAACTATGGCTACACCTTC,CASSSQGNYGYTF
.,TRBJ2-5,TRBV28,TRBD1,TGTGCCAGCAGTTTTTCCCCTTTAACAGGGGAAGAGACCCAGTACTTC,CASSFSPLTGEETQYF
.,TRBJ1-3,TRBV27,.,TGTGCCAGCAGTATCACTGGTGCTGGAAACACCATATATTTT,CASSITGAGNTIYF
.,TRBJ2-3,TRBV5-4,TRBD2,TGTGCCAGCAGCTTGGTTGCGGGAGGGCCCTTAGATACGCAGTATTTT,CASSLVAGGPLDTQYF
medium-sized,TRBJ1-3,TRBV6-1,.,TGTGCCAGCAGTGAGCAACTCTCTGGAAACACCATATATTTT,CASSEQLSGNTIYF
.,TRBJ2-1,TRBV7-8,TRBD2,TGTGCCAGCAGCCGAGGACTAGCGGGACGACAGTTCTTC,CASSRGLAGRQFF
.,TRBJ2-1,TRBV6-4,TRBD1,TGTGCCAGACCGACAGAACCGGGACAGCACTCCCGCAACTACAATGAGCAGTTCTTC,CARPTEPGQHSRNYNEQFF
.,TRBJ2-1,TRBV4-3,TRBD2,TGCGCCAGCAGCCAAGAACTAGCGGGAGGGCGTAATGAGCAGTTCTTC,CASSQELAGGRNEQFF
.,TRBJ1-1,TRBV25-1,.,TGTGCCAGCAGGGAATTACAGGGCGGGAGAATTGAAGCTTTCTTT,CASRELQGGRIEAFF
.,TRBJ2-3,TRBV11-2,TRBD2,TGTGCCAGCAGCCTCGGGACTAGCGGGAGGGCAGATACGCAGTATTTT,CASSLGTSGRADTQYF
few,TRBJ1-6,TRBV19,TRBD1,TGTGCCAGTAGGGGACAGGTTCTAAATTCACCCCTCCACTTT,CASRGQVLNSPLHF
.,TRBJ2-2,TRBV18,TRBD2,TGTGCCAGCTCACAAGCAACTAGCGGGGGATCCACCGGGGAGCTGTTTTTT,CASSQATSGGSTGELFF
.,TRBJ1-1,TRBV9,.,TGTGCCAGCAGCGTATCAGATCGGGGCACTGAAGCTTTCTTT,CASSVSDRGTEAFF
.,TRBJ2-5,TRBV5-1,TRBD1,TGCGCCAGCAGATTCTCAGGGGGCGCTAAAGAGACCCAGTACTTC,CASRFSGGAKETQYF
medium-sized,TRBJ2-5,TRBV6-5,TRBD1,TGTGCCAGCAGTTTACAGGGGGAGGAAGAGACCCAGTACTTC,CASSLQGEEETQYF
.,TRBJ2-3,TRBV7-2,.,TGTGCCAGCAGCTTAGGAGGCTTCCGGGGAGATACGCAGTATTTT,CASSLGGFRGDTQYF
.,TRBJ2-5,TRBV5-4,TRBD1,TGTGCCAGCAGCTTGGTTGGAACAGGGGGTAAAGAGACCCAGTACTTC,CASSLVGTGGKETQYF
.,TRBJ2-3,TRBV5-4,TRBD2,TGTGCCAGCAGCCAAGGACTAGGACGGAGCACAGATACGCAGTATTTT,CASSQGLGRSTDTQYF
.,TRBJ2-1,TRBV7-3,TRBD2,TGTGCCAGCAGCTTAAGCGGACTAGCGGGGGGCAATGAGCAGTTCTTC,CASSLSGLAGGNEQFF
.,TRBJ2-2,TRBV3-1/TRBV3-2,TRBD1,TGTGCCAGCAGCCAAGGGGACAGGGGGCGCACCGGGGAGCTGTTTTTT,CASSQGDRGRTGELFF
.,TRBJ1-2,TRBV29-1,.,TGCAGCTTCCGCGAGAATGGCTACACCTTC,CSFRENGYTF
.,TRBJ2-2,TRBV5-1,TRBD1,TGCGCCAGCAGCTTGGGACAGGGTGGCACCGGGGAGCTGTTTTTT,CASSLGQGGTGELFF
few,TRBJ2-1,TRBV3-1/TRBV3-2,.,TGTGCCACGGACTTCTACAATGAGCAGTTCTTC,CATDFYNEQFF
.,TRBJ2-5,TRBV18,.,TGTGCCAGCTCACCAAGGCCAGGGGCGAGGGAGACCCAGTACTTC,CASSPRPGARETQYF
.,TRBJ2-7,TRBV18,TRBD1,TGTGCCAGCTCACCAGGGACAGGGGTCAACGAGCAGTACTTC,CASSPGTGVNEQYF
.,TRBJ1-6,TRBV5-1,TRBD1,TGCGCCAGCAGCGCGGGACAGGGAGAGTCACCCCTCCACTTT,CASSAGQGESPLHF
few,TRBJ1-1,TRBV5-6,.,TGTGCCAGCAGCTTGGACGTCGCGGGGGGAGGCACTGAAGCTTTCTTT,CASSLDVAGGGTEAFF
.,TRBJ1-2,TRBV28,TRBD1,TGTGCCAGCAGTCCGGGTGGGACAGGGGCCCTAGGAAGGGGCTACACCTTC,CASSPGGTGALGRGYTF
.,TRBJ1-5,TRBV6-2/TRBV6-3,.,TGTGCCAGCAGTTCTAAACGGGCGGGGAATAGCAATCAGCCCCAGCATTTT,CASSSKRAGNSNQPQHF
.,TRBJ1-4,TRBV11-2,.,TGTGCCAGCAGCTTAGTTACGGGGGGGGCGGAAAAACTGTTTTTT,CASSLVTGGAEKLFF
.,TRBJ2-7,TRBV27,.,TGTGCCAGCAGTTTACTCTCGACACAGGGAGAATACGAGCAGTACTTC,CASSLLSTQGEYEQYF
.,TRBJ2-1,TRBV3-1/TRBV3-2,TRBD2,TGTGCCAGCAGCCAAGATCATACTAGCGGGCCGCCCTACAATGAGCAGTTCTTC,CASSQDHTSGPPYNEQFF
.,TRBJ1-2,TRBV15,.,TGTGCCACCAGCAGAGATAGAGGAGCCTATGGCTACACCTTC,CATSRDRGAYGYTF
.,TRBJ1-6,TRBV19,TRBD1,TGTGCCAGCCAGGACAGGGGGCCTAATTCACCCCTCCACTTT,CASQDRGPNSPLHF
.,TRBJ1-1,TRBV13,.,TGTGCCAGCAGCTTACGGTCGACGGGGGAAGCTTTCTTT,CASSLRSTGEAFF
.,TRBJ2-2,TRBV6-4,.,TGTGCCAGCAGTGTCGAGGAGGGTGGCACCGGGGAGCTGTTTTTT,CASSVEEGGTGELFF
.,TRBJ1-4,TRBV10-1,TRBD1,TGCGCCAGCAGTGCGGGACAGTCGGGAGAAAAACTGTTTTTT,CASSAGQSGEKLFF
.,TRBJ1-2,TRBV7-8,.,TGTGCCAGCAGCTTAATCAGGGAGGACGGCTACACCTTC,CASSLIREDGYTF
.,TRBJ1-5,TRBV5-1,.,TGCGCCAGCAGCTTAGGGGCATCACTGATCAATCAGCCCCAGCATTTT,CASSLGASLINQPQHF
.,TRBJ2-1,TRBV27,.,TGTGCCAGCAGTTTCGCAGGGGTGTCCTACAATGAGCAGTTCTTC,CASSFAGVSYNEQFF